Listed here is a single T cell receptor beta chain. Deletions cut 5 bases from V and 0 bases from J, with 11 bases between. This CDR3 comprises 15 residues. Looked up from germline, CDR1 is LNHDA and CDR2 is SQIVND (reference sequence). Sequenced by immunoSEQ multiplex PCR; TCRdb stores in-frame clones only, minus some. The profile covers 150,000 to 200,000 clones, with around 85% appearing a single time and about a tenth taken by the ten largest. The sample is drawn from a study of blood T cell repertoires in COVID-19. Study context: Specimens from acute and convalescent COVID-19 originated in the United States, Italy and Spain.

The receptor's source is a woman aged 55-70 years with COVID-19, enrolled during active disease. The chain employs TRBV19 and TRBJ1-3; D is undetermined. The specimen sequenced was peripheral blood. Here the CDR3 reads CASSPSPVSGNTIYF. In DNA form, the CDR3 reads TGTGCCAGTAGTCCCTCTCCCGTCTCTGGAAACACCATATATTTT.